This record covers a single TCR beta chain. This clonotype was counted at least ten times. Its target antigen remains unknown. Per-nucleotide qualities are absent, and no much larger clonotype sits a single base away. TCRdb names Illumina NovaSeq 6000 as the instrument used. TCR cDNA was synthesized by 5'RACE template switching, which introduced a universal primer site and unique molecular identifiers. Priming of cDNA synthesis was performed from both the TCR alpha and TCR beta constant segments. Library amplification used two PCR steps, and the second PCR step added sample barcodes and sequencing adapters. Libraries were sequenced on Illumina HiSeq 2500 (2x100 bp) or NovaSeq (2x150 bp). Per the original workflow: MIGEC was used to demultiplex reads and collapse the reads into UMI consensus sequences, and MiXCR was used for V(D)J alignment. Vaccine-responding clonotypes were defined with edgeR using replicate PBMC samples, requiring FDR below 0.01 and a log2 fold change above 5 up to day 15. Each bulk clonotype was labeled CD4 or CD8 based on which sequenced repertoire, CD4 or CD8, contained the clonotype at higher abundance. TCRdb reprocessed the public reads (quality trimming at Q25 with fastp, clone calling with MiXCR) and kept in-frame beta chains. A single entry per CDR3 protein holds the most common genes and DNA from its merged rows. The V and J calls reflect TCRdb's pipeline rather than the authors' work. For this sample there are about 340,000 distinct CDR3 sequences; roughly 4.3% appear just once. The biggest ten clones account for approximately 24% of the sample.

These data are taken from a study of T cells after yellow fever vaccination (dated by TCRdb to the late 2010s). Regarding the complete study: Libraries from fractions with low cell numbers were prepared with the SMART-Seq v4 Ultra Low Input RNA kit. Two healthy male donors, one aged 18 to 30 and one aged 30 to 40 years, made up the cohort. To follow T-cell clones before and after both primary and booster YFV17D yellow fever vaccination, bulk TCR alpha and beta repertoires underwent longitudinal sequencing. Blood was drawn at multiple timepoints before and after primary and secondary immunization, with bulk PBMC replicates and cell subsets isolated.

The sample's treatment or condition label, in plain terms: live attenuated yellow fever vaccine strain. Two biological replicates of bulk PBMCs were collected at each blood-draw timepoint. PBMCs were isolated from peripheral blood using a standard Ficoll-Paque protocol. TriZol was used to extract RNA from bulk PBMCs, from CD4 and CD8 fractions, and from dextramer-positive and dextramer-negative fractions. Overall study outcomes, separate from this receptor: The secondary T-cell response was weaker than the primary response but faster, peaking on day 5 instead of day 15. A small share of clonotypes was detected in both CD4 and CD8 compartments, with the overlap likely arising from convergent recombination. FACS-sorted repertoires could contain abundant contaminating clonotypes from the bulk population, so computational filtering was required. The study included only two donors, which limits how far the findings can be generalized. After the booster, most of the clones that had expanded following primary vaccination were detected again (just under 97% of CD4 and around nine tenths of CD8), which suggests that memory was broadly maintained.

The germline V gene yields MNHEY for CDR1 and SVGEGT for CDR2. CDR3 length: 12 amino acids, cysteine to phenylalanine. The CDR3 DNA has 36 bases and is translated from base 1. The germline ends are 12 bases apart after V is trimmed by 11 bases and J by 2 bases. The receptor was isolated from a man aged 18 to 30 who received the YFV17D yellow fever vaccine. Sample: PBMCs, taken 5 days after the yellow fever booster vaccination. The sequence links TRBV6-2 or TRBV6-3 to TRBJ2-5; the D gene identity is not certain. CDR3 protein: CAPWLSQETQYF. The DNA reads TGTGCCCCCTGGCTGTCGCAAGAGACCCAGTACTTC.